The present TCR beta chain was sequenced within a study of OX40 agonist ivuxolimab in advanced cancers. Germline trimming cut 2 bases from V and 8 bases from J; bases unmatched to any gene: 4. The CDR3 is 14 residues long. Germline CDR1 is MNHNY and CDR2 is SVGAGI (reference sequence). Produced via immunoSEQ multiplex PCR; TCRdb's table is partial and in-frame only. The sample carries 60,000 or so clones, approximately 90% recorded once. This chain uses TRBV6-6 with TRBJ2-7; 12 bases are shared with TRBD1. The specimen comprised CD4+ or CD8+ T cells sorted from blood, sampled in a trial of the OX40 agonist ivuxolimab. This clonotype was obtained from an adult with an advanced solid tumor such as melanoma, head and neck, liver or kidney cancer. The CDR3 here is CASSYGGQGAKQYF. As DNA, the CDR3 is TGTGCCAGCAGTTACGGGGGACAGGGGGCAAAGCAGTACTTC.